This T cell receptor (beta chain) was sequenced for a study of blood T cell repertoires in COVID-19. At the level of the study: The United States, Italy and Spain supplied acute and convalescent COVID-19 samples.

Trimming left V 5 bases short and J 1 base short, with 18 bases between. CDR1 is MDHEN and CDR2 is SYDVKM in the germline V gene. The CDR3 is 16 residues long. As processed by the authors: Estimation of nucleated cell counts was performed using reference gene primer amplification. Some clones are missing from TCRdb's copy, which holds only in-frame ones; the method was immunoSEQ multiplex PCR. Clone size and the V and J calls come from that table; the DNA yielded D and trimming. The table has about 41,000 clones, around 90% seen once; the top ten hold about 4.8%. This chain links TRBV28 with TRBJ2-7, with a tentative D call TRBD2 (7 bases). Sample: peripheral blood. This receptor was identified in a human donor in a cohort sampled during active COVID-19. CDR3 bases: TGTGCCAGCAGTCGCAATAGGGGGGGAAGGTCCTACGAGCAGTACTTC. Protein: CASSRNRGGRSYEQYF.